This TCR beta chain was documented in a study of CD8+CD57+ T cells in acquired aplastic anemia. Study-wide background: Healthy donors averaged roughly 11 million reads for CD4+ cells.

This clonotype was observed a few times. Its antigen is not known. A much more abundant neighbour one base away suggests this may be a read error. Study-level findings and limits: A set of twenty-nine CD8+ CDR3 sequences was shared between patients and controls, and these sequences appeared highly expressed in patients.

For CDR3 and TCR beta VDJ profiling, genomic DNA was the template used. TCRdb recomputed calls from the reads with MiXCR, one row per CDR3 protein. Among about 180,000 distinct CDR3 sequences listed, 35% to 50% were seen once. CDR1 is SGDLS and CDR2 is YYNGEE in the germline V gene. The CDR3 runs to 18 residues. The V and J ends lost 3 bases and 0 bases, in that order; junction bases with no gene match: 7. Sequencing input: sorted CD4+, CD8+, or CD8+CD57+ T cells (not recorded which) from PBMCs. J is TRBJ2-2 and V is TRBV9; 11 nucleotides align to TRBD2. This TCR was recovered from a human donor in good health. The DNA for the CDR3 is TGTGCCAGCAGCGGAGCTAGCGGGAGGCCCTCGAACACCGGGGAGCTGTTTTTT. Encoded protein: CASSGASGRPSNTGELFF.